One T cell receptor beta chain is described in this entry. Antigen unknown. The assay used deep level. TCRdb's copy holds only in-frame clones and misses some; the assay was immunoSEQ multiplex PCR. The sample holds a few hundred thousand clones, about 95% seen once. Unmatched junction bases numbered 13, after V lost 5 bases and J lost 5 bases. The CDR3 is 16 residues long. Per germline, CDR1 MDHEN and CDR2 SYDVKM. This entry is derived from a study of shared clonotypes between healthy human individuals. Naive-designated CD8 cells lacked CD45RO, were positively enriched for CCR7, and omitted terminally differentiated effector memory CD45RA+ cells. Study findings and constraints: Sampling covered nothing but blood. Tissue TCR repertoires likely differ from those found in blood. Despite large depth, rarefaction showed incomplete sorted-subset sequencing. Naive CD4 clonotypes were shared across several donors at roughly 5%.

The TCR comes from a woman under 40 in good health. What was sequenced was naive CD8+ T cells sorted from blood. The chain recombines TRBV28 with TRBJ2-7, with 9 bases lining up with TRBD2. As DNA, the CDR3 is TGTGCCAGCAGTCCCCTGTCTGGCGGGAGGGCCCACGAGCAGTACTTC. Translated: CASSPLSGGRAHEQYF.